These 4 T cell receptor beta chains were all obtained from the same sample, sequenced in a study of regulatory T cells in long-lasting Graves disease. This sample's time point: newly diagnosed GD, antithyroid drugs for less than 3 months. PBMC-derived RNA was used for the TCR library. Combining iRepertoire HTBI primers with Arm-PCR of CDR3 regions, the authors built TCR beta libraries. Using its own MiXCR run on the multiplex PCR reads, TCRdb lists one record per CDR3 protein. Here the sample spans roughly 510,000 distinct CDR3 sequences, about 15% being singletons. These sequences were also reported in another study, on T cells in Graves' hyperthyroidism and ophthalmopathy.

Sequencing used peripheral blood mononuclear cells (PBMCs), obtained at new diagnosis, from a patient treated with antithyroid drugs. These receptor sequences come from a man aged 18 to 29 with Graves disease.

Turning to this clonotype: This may be a read error: a much more frequent sequence differs by one nucleotide. This chain connects TRBV7-3 to TRBJ2-5, with 7 bases fitting TRBD1. CDR1 is SGHTA and CDR2 is FQGTGA in the germline V gene. This CDR3 has 18 amino acids. V shed 1 base and J 6 bases; nucleotides not matched to a gene: 17. The CDR3 region has the DNA TGTGCCAGCAGCTTAAATCCGAGGGGACAGAATACAGGAAAGACCCAGTACTTC. It translates to CASSLNPRGQNTGKTQYF.

In its sample, this clonotype was seen once. A much larger clone lies a single base off, so this may be a read error. The CDR3 does not end in the conserved phenylalanine or tryptophan, so this is likely a read error. V gene TRBV3-1 combines with J gene TRBJ2-7, with 9 positions matching TRBD2. The junction had 6 bases not matched to a gene; V was cut back by 0 bases and J by 6 bases. Germline V gene lookup returns CDR1 LGHDT and CDR2 YNNKEL (reference sequence). CDR3 length: 15 amino acids. The CDR3 bases are TGTGCCAGCAGCCAAGATCGGCGGGAGGGGGGCGAGCAGTACTCC. It specifies CASSQDRREGGEQYS.

This clonotype was recorded at least ten times. V gene TRBV20-1 combines with J gene TRBJ2-1; 8 nucleotides align to TRBD2. The CDR3 is 15 residues long. The germline V gene encodes CDR1 DFQATT and CDR2 SNEGSKA (reference sequence). The CDR3 region has the DNA TGCAGCGCGGCTAGGTTCGGGAGGGCCTCGGATGAGCAGTTCTTC. Protein: CSAARFGRASDEQFF.

The sample holds many counts of this clonotype. This chain uses TRBV24-1 with TRBJ2-1, with 7 positions matching TRBD1. The germline V gene encodes CDR1 KGHDR and CDR2 SFDVKD. V gave up 10 bases and J gave up 9 bases; unmatched junction bases: 5. The CDR3 has 11 residues. CDR3 coding DNA: TGTGCCACATACAGGGGCGGTGAGCAGTTCTTC. It translates to CATYRGGEQFF.